One and the same sample provided the 31 T cell receptor beta chains below, sequenced in a study of technical replicates of blood from a few donors. TCRdb keeps only in-frame clones here, not all; method: immunoSEQ multiplex PCR. The sample yields some 87,000 clones, roughly 97% seen once. Sequencing input: T cells isolated from PBMCs. The receptors were sampled from a human donor in good health.

The V and J genes are TRBV6-5 and TRBJ1-1; 9 nucleotides agree with TRBD1. The V gene end was trimmed by 4 bases and the J gene end by 8 bases; junction bases not matched to a gene: 8. Germline values: CDR1 MNHEY, CDR2 SVGAGI. There are 14 residues in the CDR3. The CDR3 loop is CASSSYPGQGEAFF. The CDR3 DNA is TGTGCCAGCAGTTCTTATCCGGGACAGGGCGAAGCTTTCTTT.

The chain couples TRBV4-1 to TRBJ2-1, with a possible D match to TRBD1 (6 bases). V lost 1 base and J 9 bases, leaving 13 bases between the germline ends. CDR3 length equals 14 residues. Germline V gene lookup returns CDR1 MGHRA and CDR2 YSYEKL. The CDR3 coding sequence is TGCGCCAGCAGCCAAGTAAGGGGGTTCGGTGAGCAGTTCTTC. Amino acids: CASSQVRGFGEQFF.

Here the CDR3 DNA reads TGTGCCTGGAGTGTACAGGGGGCTATCAATGAGCAGTTCTTC. Its translation is CAWSVQGAINEQFF. This sequence joins TRBV30 and TRBJ2-1; 9 bases fit TRBD1. The CDR3 runs 14 residues. Unmatched junction bases numbered 3, after V lost 0 bases and J lost 6 bases. Looked up from germline, CDR1 is GTSNPN and CDR2 is SVGIG (reference sequence).

This clone occurred once. The V call is TRBV2, the J call TRBJ2-7, with 9 nucleotides matching TRBD1. Germline-derived CDR1 and CDR2 are SNHLY and FYNNEI. The CDR3 is 15 residues long. Losses at the gene ends were 5 bases for V and 1 base for J; bases not matched to a gene: 6. CDR3 residues: CASSKSGTGSYEQYF. The CDR3 nucleotides read TGTGCCAGCAGTAAATCCGGGACAGGGTCCTACGAGCAGTACTTC.

The chain combines TRBV13 with TRBJ1-1, with 8 bases matching TRBD1. Germline-derived CDR1 and CDR2 are PRHDT and FYEKMQ (reference sequence). This CDR3 is built from 12 residues. V shed 5 bases and J 8 bases; nucleotides not matched to a gene: 4. CDR3 nucleotide sequence: TGTGCCAGCAGCCCTTGGACAGGGGAAGCTTTCTTT. Encoded protein: CASSPWTGEAFF.

The chain is built from TRBV28 and TRBJ1-5, with TRBD1 identical over 7 bases. The CDR3 spans 15 residues. V dropped 6 bases and J dropped 7; count of bases not matched to a gene: 12. Germline V lookup: CDR1 MDHEN, CDR2 SYDVKM. Written as DNA, the CDR3 is TGTGCCAGCAGCCGCAGGGGGTCGGGGAGGCAGCCCCAGCATTTT. Translating it yields CASSRRGSGRQPQHF.

The chain recombines TRBV2 with TRBJ2-7, with a weak D call TRBD2 (5 bases). The CDR3 extends over 13 amino acids. Trimming took off 9 bases at V and 6 bases at J, with 18 bases between the two ends. Germline V gene data show CDR1 as SNHLY and CDR2 as FYNNEI. CDR3 in DNA: TGTGCCAGTGAGGGTCCTGGGCGCCGCGAGCAGTACTTC. Translating gives CASEGPGRREQYF.

V is TRBV11-3 and J is TRBJ2-1; D possibly corresponds to TRBD2 (6 bases). The germline CDR1 and CDR2 sequences are SGHNT and YENEEA. Trimming cost V 1 base and J 5 bases, with 12 bases left between them. The CDR3 extends over 15 amino acids. The CDR3 bases are TGTGCCAGCAGCTTAGTTGCGGGGAAAGACAATGAGCAGTTCTTC. Translation gives CASSLVAGKDNEQFF.

The J gene is TRBJ2-1, the V gene TRBV4-1; no definite D call. With 0 bases removed from V and 1 base from J, the gap between germline ends came to 10 bases. Germline V lookup: CDR1 MGHRA, CDR2 YSYEKL. CDR3 length equals 16 residues. The DNA of the CDR3 is TGCGCCAGCAGCCAAGACAGGCGCCCTTCCTACAATGAGCAGTTCTTC. Protein sequence: CASSQDRRPSYNEQFF.

This clone was observed a single time. The chain is built from TRBV4-1 and TRBJ2-7; 9 nucleotides line up with TRBD2. Germline lookup yields CDR1 MGHRA and CDR2 YSYEKL. V shed 0 bases, J shed 2 bases, and the junction held 5 bases outside the gene matches. The CDR3 is 16 amino acids. The CDR3 nucleotides read TGCGCCAGCAGCCAAGAATCTCTAGCGGGGCCCTACGAGCAGTACTTC. Protein product: CASSQESLAGPYEQYF.

The chain is built from TRBV28 and TRBJ2-7, with D perhaps matching TRBD1 (5 bases). Looked up from germline, CDR1 is MDHEN and CDR2 is SYDVKM. The V end lost 2 bases, the J end lost 5 bases, and 25 bases lay between the germline ends. This CDR3 comprises 18 residues. The DNA of the CDR3 is TGTGCCAGCAGTTTAGGCATAGGAATCAGGACACGGATCGACGAGCAGTACTTC. Translating it yields CASSLGIGIRTRIDEQYF.

This clone appeared a single time. This chain links TRBV7-3 with TRBJ1-4; a weak D match, TRBD1 (6 bases). CDR1 and CDR2 (germline): SGHTA, FQGTGA. CDR3 length: 14 amino acids. Deletions cut 5 bases from V and 3 bases from J, with 10 bases between. Written as DNA, the CDR3 is TGTGCCAGCAGCCTAGGGGGTGCTAATGAAAAACTGTTTTTT. Encoded protein: CASSLGGANEKLFF.

V gene TRBV5-1 combines with J gene TRBJ2-1, with 8 bases aligning to TRBD1. This CDR3 has 19 residues. The germline CDR1 and CDR2 sequences are SGHRS and YFSETQ. J gave up 0 bases and V 0 bases, and 11 bases lay outside the gene matches. The CDR3 loop is CASSLASDRGSSSYNEQFF. Here the CDR3 DNA reads TGCGCCAGCAGCTTGGCCAGTGACAGGGGTTCCAGCTCCTACAATGAGCAGTTCTTC.

The V and J genes are TRBV5-1 and TRBJ2-7; D is unclear. The CDR3 length is 12 residues. Germline lookup yields CDR1 SGHRS and CDR2 YFSETQ. V was cut by 4 bases and J by 3 bases, with 8 bases left in between. Here the CDR3 DNA reads TGCGCCAGCAGCGCGGATGGCTACGAGCAGTACTTC. It yields the protein CASSADGYEQYF.

The chain uses TRBV5-4 and TRBJ1-1, with D possibly TRBD1 on 6 matching bases. The CDR3 totals 15 residues. Germline CDR1 SGHNT, CDR2 YYREEE (reference sequence). The V end was cut by 6 bases, the J end by 0 bases, with 15 bases between. The CDR3 nucleotides read TGTGCCAGCACCAACGGACAGAGCTTGAACACTGAAGCTTTCTTT. This translates into CASTNGQSLNTEAFF.

The chain is built from TRBV14 and TRBJ2-7; TRBD2 matches 8 bases. J lost 4 bases, V lost 1 base, and 6 bases had no gene match. Germline assignment: CDR1 SGHDN and CDR2 FVKESK. The CDR3 is 15 residues long. In DNA, the CDR3 is TGTGCCAGCAGCCAAGTAGCGGGGTCGGATTACGAGCAGTACTTC. Its protein product is CASSQVAGSDYEQYF. Combining the CDR3 with reference TRBV14 and TRBJ2-7 gives the whole variable domain EAGVTQFPSHSVIEKGQTVTLRCDPISGHDNLYWYRRVMGKEIKFLLHFVKESKQDESGMPNNRFLAERTGGTYSTLKVQPAELEDSGVYFCASSQVAGSDYEQYFGPGTRLTVT.

This clone was observed a single time. The chain carries TRBV15 and TRBJ1-1, with a possible D match to TRBD1 (5 bases). The CDR3 has 15 amino acids. The V end was cut by 0 bases, the J end by 7 bases, with 15 bases between. Germline CDR1 reads LNHNV; CDR2 reads YYDKDF (reference sequence). The CDR3 nucleotides read TGTGCCACCAGCAGAGATACCGGGGGGAACGATGAAGCTTTCTTT. It is translated as CATSRDTGGNDEAFF.

The V call is TRBV27, the J call TRBJ2-7; perhaps TRBD2 as D (6 bases). The CDR3 has 15 amino acids. The germline gives CDR1 MNHEY, CDR2 SMNVEV (reference sequence). V was cut by 10 bases and J by 3 bases, with 22 bases left in between. CDR3 coding DNA: TGTGCCACCCTCCATGGGGGACGGGGAGGCTACGAGCAGTACTTC. Protein sequence: CATLHGGRGGYEQYF.

The V and J genes are TRBV7-9 and TRBJ1-1; no clear D gene. This CDR3 has 11 amino acids. V gave up 2 bases and J gave up 5 bases, with 3 bases separating them. The germline CDR1 and CDR2 sequences are SEHNR and FQNEAQ (reference sequence). As DNA, the CDR3 is TGTGCCAGCAGCTTATCGACTGAAGCTTTCTTT. This encodes CASSLSTEAFF. Full variable domain (rest looked up from reference TRBV7-9 and TRBJ1-1): DTGVSQNPRHKITKRGQNVTFRCDPISEHNRLYWYRQTLGQGPEFLTYFQNEAQLEKSRLLSDRFSAERPKGSFSTLEIQRTEQGDSAMYLCASSLSTEAFFGQGTRLTVV.

This clone appeared once. The V gene is TRBV29-1, the J gene TRBJ1-2; D gene unclear. In germline, CDR1 is SQVTM, CDR2 ANQGSEA. V was trimmed by 6 bases and J by 5 bases, leaving 13 bases between them. The CDR3 is made up of 12 amino acids. For the CDR3, the DNA is TGCAGCGTCAGGAGGGTACCTTATGGCTACACCTTC. Its translation is CSVRRVPYGYTF.

This chain connects TRBV27 to TRBJ2-1; 13 bases are a match to TRBD2. The germline V gene has CDR1 MNHEY and CDR2 SMNVEV (reference sequence). CDR3 length: 17 amino acids. V was pared by 10 bases and J by 6 bases, with 15 bases of the junction left unmatched. CDR3 coding DNA: TGTGCCACCCAATCAGGACTAGCGGGAGAAGGGTCCAATGAGCAGTTCTTC. Translated: CATQSGLAGEGSNEQFF.

This chain uses TRBV19 with TRBJ2-7, with 8 positions matching TRBD1. The junction had 5 bases not matched to a gene; V was cut back by 2 bases and J by 2 bases. The CDR3 runs to 15 residues. Germline V CDR1 and CDR2: LNHDA, SQIVND (reference sequence). Here the CDR3 reads CASSISGQAAYEQYF. The CDR3 DNA is TGTGCCAGTAGTATATCGGGACAGGCGGCCTACGAGCAGTACTTC.

In this sample, this clone turned up once. J is TRBJ2-1 and V is TRBV7-8, with D perhaps TRBD2 (6 bases). CDR1 and CDR2 from the germline V gene are SGHVS and FQNEAQ. V was pared by 4 bases and J by 6 bases, with 19 bases between. The CDR3 extends over 16 amino acids. For the CDR3, the DNA is TGTGCCAGCAGCTACCCAAGGGTCAGACTAGGCAATGAGCAGTTCTTC. Its protein product is CASSYPRVRLGNEQFF.

The sample holds one count of this clone. V and J are TRBV7-9 and TRBJ1-2; a weak D match, TRBD1 (5 bases). CDR3 length: 15 amino acids. Germline values: CDR1 SEHNR, CDR2 FQNEAQ (reference sequence). V lost 1 base to trimming and J lost 6 bases, with 15 bases between them. The CDR3 sequence is CASSLVKRGQDGYTF. In DNA, the CDR3 is TGTGCCAGCAGCTTAGTTAAAAGGGGTCAAGATGGCTACACCTTC.

This sequence joins TRBV2 and TRBJ2-5; the match to TRBD2 covers 8 bases. The V segment lost 5 bases and the J segment 1 base; nucleotides outside the gene matches: 3. CDR1 is SNHLY, CDR2 FYNNEI, per germline. The length of the CDR3 is 14 residues. CDR3 in DNA: TGTGCCAGCAGTCTTACTAGCGGCCAAGAGACCCAGTACTTC. Amino acid sequence: CASSLTSGQETQYF.

V and J are TRBV5-1 and TRBJ2-5; 9 positions match TRBD2. Germline V gene data show CDR1 as SGHRS and CDR2 as YFSETQ. The ends lost 2 bases at V and 4 bases at J; junction bases unmatched: 9. CDR3 size: 16 residues. The CDR3 sequence: CASSLTGTSLPETQYF. The DNA for the CDR3 is TGCGCCAGCAGCTTAACCGGGACTAGCCTTCCAGAGACCCAGTACTTC.

The V and J genes are TRBV7-9 and TRBJ2-7, with 8 bases that match TRBD1. J was trimmed by 3 bases and V by 4 bases; bases with no gene match: 11. The CDR3 is 16 amino acids. The germline gives CDR1 SEHNR, CDR2 FQNEAQ (reference sequence). This chain's CDR3 is CASSSQGPDRVYEQYF. The CDR3 bases are TGTGCCAGCAGCTCCCAGGGTCCGGACAGGGTCTACGAGCAGTACTTC.

This sequence joins TRBV18 and TRBJ2-5; 10 bases fit TRBD2. The CDR3 is 16 residues long. The junction had 5 bases not matched to a gene; V was cut back by 0 bases and J by 4 bases. CDR1 KGHSH and CDR2 LQKENI come from the germline V gene. DNA for the CDR3: TGTGCCAGCTCACCACCCCCTAGCGGGAGACTAGAGACCCAGTACTTC. Amino acids: CASSPPPSGRLETQYF.

The rearrangement uses TRBV7-8 and TRBJ1-1; TRBD1 matches at 9 bases. With 4 bases clipped from V and 5 bases from J, the junction kept 5 bases outside the gene matches. The CDR3 covers 14 residues. Germline loops: CDR1 SGHVS, CDR2 FQNEAQ. CDR3 amino acids: CASSWDREGTEAFF. The DNA for the CDR3 is TGTGCCAGCAGCTGGGACAGGGAGGGTACTGAAGCTTTCTTT.

This chain connects TRBV6-1 to TRBJ1-2; D might be TRBD1 (5 bases). The CDR3 is made up of 15 amino acids. Germline V lookup: CDR1 MNHNS, CDR2 SASEGT. Trimming left V 2 bases short and J 2 bases short, with 12 bases between. The CDR3 is CASSEILAGNYGYTF. The DNA for the CDR3 is TGTGCCAGCAGTGAAATTCTGGCAGGGAACTATGGCTACACCTTC.

This chain links TRBV27 with TRBJ2-3; no clear D gene. The CDR3 has 12 amino acids. The germline V and J ends were trimmed by 8 bases and 3 bases, with 9 bases remaining between them. Germline-derived CDR1 and CDR2 are MNHEY and SMNVEV (reference sequence). As DNA, the CDR3 is TGTGCCAGCCGTGGCGGAACAGATACGCAGTATTTT. Translated: CASRGGTDTQYF.